This T cell receptor (beta chain) stems from a study of CD8+CD57+ T cells in acquired aplastic anemia. As to this clonotype: Its antigen is undetermined.

Genomic DNA provided the template from which TCR beta VDJ and CDR3 profiles were obtained. TCRdb fed the reads into MiXCR, producing one record per CDR3 protein. The table lists around 430,000 distinct CDR3 sequences, around 30% of them singletons. Individuals selected for sequencing had exhibited CD8+CD57+ cell expansion on flow cytometry. Notes on the study in general: Overlap between patients and controls comprised 25 to 35 CD8+ CDR3 sequences.

Unmatched junction bases numbered 5, after V lost 5 bases and J lost 3 bases. CDR1 is MDHEN and CDR2 is SYDVKM in the germline V gene. The CDR3 sequence is 14 residues long. The specimen was sorted CD4+, CD8+, or CD8+CD57+ T cells (not recorded which) from PBMCs. The chain recombines TRBV28 with TRBJ2-5; TRBD1 matches 8 bases. The clonotype originates from a human donor with aplastic anemia. The CDR3 loop is CASSRGGQEETQYF. The DNA for the CDR3 is TGTGCCAGCAGTCGAGGGGGACAGGAAGAGACCCAGTACTTC.